This T cell receptor beta chain derives from a study of Graves' ophthalmopathy and Graves' hyperthyroidism. Study at large: Prior to any treatment, peripheral blood was collected at the time of initial diagnosis. Study conclusions and caveats: Clonotypes were expanded in thyroid at above 0.001 frequency, and most also appeared in blood.

On this clonotype: Its antigen is undetermined.

CDR3 length: 16 residues. Germline assignment: CDR1 MNHEY and CDR2 SVGAGI. J lost 7 bases, V lost 6 bases, and 13 bases had no gene match. Hyperthyroidism patients were newly diagnosed, ill under 2 months, and aged 18 to 65 years. What supplied the PBMCs was roughly 10 ml of fresh peripheral blood. RNA served as the template for amplifying TCR beta CDR3 regions. Following a first-round RT-PCR that used HTBI primers, a second-round multiplex PCR was carried out. MiXCR, run by TCRdb on the multiplex PCR reads, gives a single entry per CDR3 protein. The table records 600,000 to 650,000 distinct CDR3 sequences, 22% of them present only once.

Sequencing input: peripheral blood. The clonotype comes from a woman aged 18-29 years with stable Graves' hyperthyroidism. Some clones in this sample may be carry-over from other donors' samples. The chain carries TRBV6-5 and TRBJ2-2; 8 bases fit TRBD1. CDR3 residues: CASSLAQTGVGGELFF. The CDR3 nucleotides read TGTGCCAGCAGCTTAGCCCAGACAGGGGTGGGCGGGGAGCTGTTTTTT.